Listed here are 25 T cell receptor beta chains from one sample, sequenced in a study of blood T cell repertoires in COVID-19. Here immunoSEQ multiplex PCR was the method, and the copy in TCRdb shows in-frame clones only, minus some. The sample shows about 100,000 clones, about 88% of them seen only once. Material for sequencing was peripheral blood. The receptors were sampled from a human donor in a cohort sampled during active COVID-19.

J is TRBJ1-2 and V is TRBV23-1, with TRBD1 as a possible D gene (5 bases). TRBV23-1 is an ORF; its function is uncertain. V lost 2 bases, J lost 1 base, and 8 bases lay in between. This CDR3 spans 14 amino acids. The CDR3 region has the DNA TGCGCCAGCAGTCAAGCTCAGGGTAACTATGGCTACACCTTC. Residues: CASSQAQGNYGYTF.

The chain links TRBV5-1 to TRBJ1-2, with D tentatively TRBD1 (5 bases). This CDR3 contains 13 residues. The germline V gene encodes CDR1 SGHRS and CDR2 YFSETQ. The V end lost 4 bases, the J end lost 4 bases, and 11 bases lay between the germline ends. The CDR3 DNA sequence: TGCGCCAGCAGCATAACAGGAACCTATGGCTACACCTTC. It encodes CASSITGTYGYTF.

This clone was observed once. V and J are TRBV20-1 and TRBJ1-1, with 8 bases matching TRBD1. The CDR3 is 15 residues long. CDR1 and CDR2 from the germline V gene are DFQATT and SNEGSKA (reference sequence). Trimming at V came to 3 bases and at J to 11 bases, leaving 17 bases not matched to a gene. CDR3 bases: TGCAGTGCTAGTTCGGGGGTCGGGACAGGCCTTGGGGCTTTCTTT. Amino acid sequence: CSASSGVGTGLGAFF.

The V gene is TRBV4-2, the J gene TRBJ2-1, with D perhaps matching TRBD1 (5 bases). V dropped 0 bases and J dropped 3 bases, with 12 bases sitting between them. The CDR3 loop spans 16 amino acids. Looked up from germline, CDR1 is LGHNA and CDR2 is YNFKEQ. This chain's CDR3 is CASSQEDRPIYNEQFF. In DNA, the CDR3 is TGTGCCAGCAGCCAAGAAGACAGACCGATCTACAATGAGCAGTTCTTC.

The chain couples TRBV5-4 to TRBJ2-5; D is perhaps TRBD2 (5 bases). Germline loops: CDR1 SGHNT, CDR2 YYREEE (reference sequence). The CDR3 runs to 15 residues. Trimming removed 3 bases from V and 1 base from J, with 13 bases in between. In nucleotides, the CDR3 is TGTGCCAGCAGCTCCCCATGGGGAGCCCAAGAGACCCAGTACTTC. Amino acids: CASSSPWGAQETQYF.

The rearrangement uses TRBV5-1 and TRBJ2-1; TRBD1 might be the D (6 bases). V shed 0 bases and J shed 9 bases, with 16 bases lying between them. The CDR3 contains 15 residues. Germline V gene sequence: CDR1 SGHRS, CDR2 YFSETQ. CDR3 region: CASSLVGAEGVEQFF. CDR3 DNA sequence: TGCGCCAGCAGCTTGGTTGGTGCCGAGGGGGTTGAGCAGTTCTTC.

V and J are TRBV14 and TRBJ2-7; possible D gene TRBD2, 6 bases. V dropped 1 base and J dropped 0 bases, with 10 bases sitting between them. The CDR3 totals 15 residues. Per germline, CDR1 SGHDN and CDR2 FVKESK. The CDR3 spells CASSQALASSYEQYF. The CDR3 region has the DNA TGTGCCAGCAGCCAAGCCCTAGCGAGCTCCTACGAGCAGTACTTC.

CDR3 bases: TGTGCCAGCACACGAGACAGGGTAGACTATGGCTACACCTTC. The encoded protein is CASTRDRVDYGYTF. The V call is TRBV11-2, the J call TRBJ1-2; 7 bases match TRBD1. After removal of 7 bases from V and 3 bases from J, the junction contained 8 bases not matched to a gene. The CDR3 sequence is 14 residues long. Germline V gene data show CDR1 as SGHAT and CDR2 as FQNNGV.

The J gene is TRBJ2-7, the V gene TRBV6-2 or TRBV6-3, with TRBD1 as a possible D gene (6 bases). The CDR3 has 15 residues. V was shortened by 5 bases and J by 6 bases, with 20 bases between the two germline ends. Germline V gene data show CDR1 as MNHEY and CDR2 as SVGEGT. The CDR3 DNA reads as TGTGCCAGCAGTCCCCAGGGCCAGGGGATGGGCGAGCAGTACTTC. It translates to CASSPQGQGMGEQYF.

V usage is TRBV29-1 and J usage is TRBJ2-7, with D perhaps matching TRBD1 (5 bases). Per the germline V gene, CDR1 is SQVTM and CDR2 is ANQGSEA. The CDR3 extends over 12 amino acids. Trimming shortened V by 1 base and J by 4 bases, and 8 bases separated the two germline ends. DNA of the CDR3: TGCAGCGTTGAAGTGGCAGGGTACGAGCAGTACTTC. It specifies CSVEVAGYEQYF.

The chain recombines TRBV5-1 with TRBJ2-7; 10 bases map to TRBD2. Trimming removed 3 bases from V and 0 bases from J; junction bases left unmatched: 6. The CDR3 length is 16 residues. The germline gives CDR1 SGHRS, CDR2 YFSETQ. CDR3 amino acids: CASSWDSGGSSYEQYF. In DNA, the CDR3 is TGCGCCAGCAGCTGGGATAGCGGGGGGAGCTCCTACGAGCAGTACTTC.

This chain uses TRBV7-8 with TRBJ2-3; no reliable D call. The CDR3 sequence is 19 residues long. The V gene lost 2 bases and the J gene lost 0 bases, with 21 bases spanning the gap. The V gene's germline CDR1 is SGHVS and CDR2 FQNEAQ. The CDR3 coding sequence is TGTGCCAGCAGCTTAAGTGGGCCTATCGCCCTATCTAGCACAGATACGCAGTATTTT. This translates into CASSLSGPIALSSTDTQYF.

This clone was observed a handful of times. The gene calls are TRBV15 and TRBJ1-1; 7 bases agree with TRBD1. Germline V CDR1 and CDR2: LNHNV, YYDKDF (reference sequence). After removal of 3 bases from V and 5 bases from J, the junction contained 3 bases not matched to a gene. This CDR3 spans 13 amino acids. DNA for the CDR3: TGTGCCACCAGCAGCAGGGGGAGGACTGAAGCTTTCTTT. Protein: CATSSRGRTEAFF.

V usage is TRBV28 and J usage is TRBJ2-5; 8 nucleotides line up with TRBD2. Trimming at V came to 2 bases and at J to 4 bases, leaving 0 bases not matched to a gene. CDR3 length: 13 amino acids. Germline CDR1 is MDHEN and CDR2 is SYDVKM. CDR3 loop: CASSLAGGETQYF. In nucleotides, the CDR3 is TGTGCCAGCAGTTTAGCGGGGGGAGAGACCCAGTACTTC.

This clone has only one observation. The V and J genes are TRBV24-1 and TRBJ2-5, with 8 nucleotides matching TRBD2. The CDR3 covers 16 residues. V dropped 5 bases and J dropped 4; count of bases not matched to a gene: 11. Germline-derived CDR1 and CDR2 are KGHDR and SFDVKD. The CDR3 nucleotides are TGTGCCACCAGTGGGCACGGGACTAGAGCGGCAGAGACCCAGTACTTC. As protein: CATSGHGTRAAETQYF.

This sequence joins TRBV9 and TRBJ2-3; 15 bases align to TRBD2. The trim removed 4 bases at V and 2 bases at J, leaving 8 bases unmatched. Germline CDR1 and CDR2: SGDLS and YYNGEE. The CDR3 runs to 18 residues. CDR3 bases: TGTGCCAGCAGCCCTGGACTAGCGGGGGGGCGGGACACAGATACGCAGTATTTT. Its protein is CASSPGLAGGRDTDTQYF.

The chain joins TRBV7-6 to TRBJ2-7, with D possibly TRBD2 on 6 matching bases. CDR1 and CDR2 from the germline V gene are SGHVS and FNYEAQ. This CDR3 comprises 12 residues. Trimming left V 3 bases short and J 7 bases short, with 10 bases between. CDR3 protein: CASSFNGGEQYF. The CDR3 region has the DNA TGTGCCAGCAGCTTTAACGGAGGGGAGCAGTACTTC.

This chain uses TRBV5-1 with TRBJ2-1; 10 nucleotides agree with TRBD2. V was clipped by 4 bases and J by 5 bases; unmatched bases: 3. Germline CDR1 SGHRS, CDR2 YFSETQ. This CDR3 contains 14 residues. The CDR3 DNA reads as TGCGCCAGCAGCCCAACTAGCGGGAACAATGAGCAGTTCTTC. This gives the protein CASSPTSGNNEQFF.

The chain is built from TRBV14 and TRBJ1-2; D not certain. The V gene lost 3 bases and the J gene lost 6 bases, with 11 bases spanning the gap. In germline, CDR1 is SGHDN, CDR2 FVKESK. This CDR3 comprises 13 residues. This chain's CDR3 is CASSHGLRDGYTF. The DNA for the CDR3 is TGTGCCAGCAGCCACGGACTACGGGATGGCTACACCTTC.

This CDR3 is CASSSDRAWGYTF. In DNA, the CDR3 is TGTGCCAGCAGTTCCGACAGGGCTTGGGGCTACACCTTC. The chain employs TRBV12-3 or TRBV12-4 and TRBJ1-2; 7 nucleotides align to TRBD1. CDR3 size: 13 residues. J lost 8 bases, V lost 4 bases, and 7 bases had no gene match.

A few counts support this clone. The rearrangement links TRBV5-4 to TRBJ2-2; TRBD2 matches 8 bases. From germline, CDR1 is SGHNT and CDR2 YYREEE (reference sequence). With V trimmed by 6 bases and J by 6 bases, 10 bases remained unmatched. This CDR3 has 15 residues. CDR3 DNA sequence: TGTGCCAGCACCGCGTCAAGCGGGAGTGCCGGGGAGCTGTTTTTT. Protein product: CASTASSGSAGELFF.

This clone was detected ten times or more. The chain is built from TRBV6-2 or TRBV6-3 and TRBJ2-7; D unresolved. The CDR3 extends over 14 amino acids. From germline, CDR1 is MNHEY and CDR2 SVGEGT. V was shortened by 0 bases and J by 1 base, with 7 bases between the two germline ends. This CDR3 reads CASSYSDISYEQYF. The DNA of the CDR3 is TGTGCCAGCAGTTACTCAGACATTTCCTACGAGCAGTACTTC.

The V gene is TRBV5-6, the J gene TRBJ2-1, with 8 nucleotides matching TRBD1. This CDR3 comprises 14 residues. Germline V gene data show CDR1 as SGHDT and CDR2 as YYEEEE. V lost 1 base to trimming and J lost 5 bases; unmatched junction nucleotides: 2. The CDR3 DNA sequence: TGTGCCAGCAGCTTGAGGGACAGGAACAATGAGCAGTTCTTC. As protein: CASSLRDRNNEQFF.

This clone was picked up one time. V usage is TRBV7-9 and J usage is TRBJ2-7; maybe TRBD2 (7 bases). Germline V gene data show CDR1 as SEHNR and CDR2 as FQNEAQ (reference sequence). Trimming pared 3 bases from V and 7 bases from J, leaving 13 bases between. This CDR3 has 13 amino acids. CDR3 coding DNA: TGTGCCAGCAGCTTCGCGGGGGCGGGGGAGCAGTACTTC. Protein: CASSFAGAGEQYF.

The chain carries TRBV27 and TRBJ2-3, with TRBD2 identical over 9 bases. The V gene end was trimmed by 2 bases and the J gene end by 2 bases; junction bases not matched to a gene: 11. The CDR3 length is 18 residues. The germline gives CDR1 MNHEY, CDR2 SMNVEV (reference sequence). The CDR3 coding sequence is TGTGCCAGCAGTTTAAGGGGACCGGGACTAGCTAACACAGATACGCAGTATTTT. As protein: CASSLRGPGLANTDTQYF.